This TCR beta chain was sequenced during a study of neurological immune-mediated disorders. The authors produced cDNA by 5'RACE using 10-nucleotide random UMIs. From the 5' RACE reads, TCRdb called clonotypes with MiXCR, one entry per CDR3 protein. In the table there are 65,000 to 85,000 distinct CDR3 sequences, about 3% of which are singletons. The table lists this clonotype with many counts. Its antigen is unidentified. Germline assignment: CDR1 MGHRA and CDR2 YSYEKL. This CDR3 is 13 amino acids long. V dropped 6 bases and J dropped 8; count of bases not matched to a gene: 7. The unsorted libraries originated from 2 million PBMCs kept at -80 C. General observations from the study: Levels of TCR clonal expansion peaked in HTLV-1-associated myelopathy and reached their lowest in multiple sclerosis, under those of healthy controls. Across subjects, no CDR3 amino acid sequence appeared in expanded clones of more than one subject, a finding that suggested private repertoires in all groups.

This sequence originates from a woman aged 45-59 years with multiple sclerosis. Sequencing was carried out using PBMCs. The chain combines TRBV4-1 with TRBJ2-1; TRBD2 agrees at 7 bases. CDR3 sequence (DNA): TGCGCCAGCAGTCGTACGACTAGCTATGAGCAGTTCTTC. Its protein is CASSRTTSYEQFF.